This T cell receptor beta chain was obtained from a study of blood T cell repertoires in COVID-19. The overall study: PBMCs, B-cell-depleted T cells, or T cells provided the cDNA or gDNA that made up the material.

Germline CDR1 and CDR2: MGHRA and YSYEKL. Trimming left V 0 bases short and J 4 bases short, with 18 bases between. This CDR3 is 17 amino acids long. Recruited during active infection, patients (from Seattle) were subsequently followed longitudinally. As handled by the study authors: Estimation of nucleated cell counts relied on the amplification of reference gene primers. Here immunoSEQ multiplex PCR was the method, and the copy in TCRdb shows in-frame clones only, minus some. V, J and clone size were drawn from that table, and D and trimming were deduced from the DNA. Of about 200,000 clones listed, roughly 83% are singletons. This clone has just a few counts.

The TCR comes from a woman aged 40 to 49 with COVID-19, enrolled during active disease. The rearrangement uses TRBV4-1 and TRBJ1-1; D is unclear. Sequenced sample: peripheral blood. The CDR3 coding sequence is TGCGCCAGCAGCCAAGACAAGCGGGTACGGGGAGTCACTGAAGCTTTCTTT. Amino acid sequence: CASSQDKRVRGVTEAFF.